The 30 T cell receptor beta chains in this list originate from one sample, sequenced in a study of cytomegalovirus exposure and HLA in healthy donors. Sequencing was performed with immunoSEQ multiplex PCR; in TCRdb, only in-frame clones are kept and a portion is missing. The sample yields around 350,000 clones, about nine tenths seen once. The specimen sequenced was PBMCs. These receptors came from a woman younger than 35 in good health and CMV-seronegative.

The CDR3 sequence is CASSRLTLDRKTYEQYF. CDR3 nucleotide sequence: TGCGCCAGCAGCCGACTCACGTTGGACAGAAAGACCTACGAGCAGTACTTC. The chain carries TRBV4-1 and TRBJ2-7; tentative D call: TRBD1 (6 bases). Trimming cost V 4 bases and J 2 bases, with 21 bases left between them. CDR1 is MGHRA, CDR2 YSYEKL, per germline. The CDR3 runs 17 residues.

The chain carries TRBV30 and TRBJ2-3, with 11 positions matching TRBD2. Germline lookup yields CDR1 GTSNPN and CDR2 SVGIG (reference sequence). This CDR3 has 16 residues. The trim removed 2 bases at V and 2 bases at J, leaving 6 bases unmatched. The CDR3 loop reads CAWSWGTSGYTDTQYF. CDR3 bases: TGTGCCTGGAGTTGGGGGACTAGCGGATACACAGATACGCAGTATTTT. The entire variable domain, with the rest obtained from reference TRBV30 and TRBJ2-3, is as follows: SQTIHQWPATLVQPVGSPLSLECTVEGTSNPNLYWYRQAAGRGLQLLFYSVGIGQISSEVPQNLSASRPQDRQFILSSKKLLLSDSGFYLCAWSWGTSGYTDTQYFGPGTRLTVL.

Written as DNA, the CDR3 is TGTGCCAGCAGTGGAGGACAGGGACGGAATCAGCCCCAGCATTTT. It specifies CASSGGQGRNQPQHF. The chain links TRBV2 to TRBJ1-5, with 8 bases fitting TRBD1. J was trimmed by 4 bases and V by 4 bases; bases with no gene match: 6. In germline, CDR1 is SNHLY, CDR2 FYNNEI. CDR3 size: 15 residues.

This clone was counted between two and nine times. The chain links TRBV6-5 to TRBJ1-2; 7 bases match TRBD1. CDR1 and CDR2 from the germline V gene are MNHEY and SVGAGI. Trimming cost V 7 bases and J 7 bases; bases outside gene matches: 9. The CDR3 runs 13 residues. CDR3 amino acids: CASIQAAGGGYTF. In DNA, the CDR3 is TGTGCCAGCATCCAGGCGGCAGGGGGTGGCTACACCTTC.

The chain carries TRBV2 and TRBJ1-5, with D maybe TRBD1 (6 bases). The CDR3 spans 16 residues. V lost 5 bases to trimming and J lost 0 bases, with 14 bases between them. Looked up from germline, CDR1 is SNHLY and CDR2 is FYNNEI. DNA of the CDR3: TGTGCCAGCAGTCCGCGTGGGGGCCGTAGCAATCAGCCCCAGCATTTT. Translation: CASSPRGGRSNQPQHF.

The table lists this clone with a few counts. The rearrangement joins TRBV5-4 to TRBJ1-2; no clear D gene. V lost 6 bases, J lost 0 bases, and 12 bases lay in between. This CDR3 region has 14 residues. Per germline, CDR1 SGHNT and CDR2 YYREEE (reference sequence). CDR3 in amino acids: CASTIDTANYGYTF. The CDR3, as DNA: TGTGCCAGCACCATAGACACTGCTAACTATGGCTACACCTTC.

This rearrangement joins TRBV2 to TRBJ1-4; D gene ambiguous. This CDR3 spans 15 amino acids. Germline CDR1 is SNHLY and CDR2 is FYNNEI. V lost 3 bases to trimming and J lost 10 bases, with 18 bases between them. The CDR3 here is CASSDGGGMRVKLFF. For the CDR3, the DNA is TGTGCCAGCAGTGATGGTGGAGGTATGCGAGTAAAACTGTTTTTT.

The gene calls are TRBV2 and TRBJ1-3; possibly TRBD1 for D (6 bases). V was cut by 2 bases and J by 0 bases, with 11 bases left in between. This CDR3 is built from 16 residues. Germline V lookup: CDR1 SNHLY, CDR2 FYNNEI. The CDR3: CASSELTGRSGNTIYF. CDR3 nucleotide sequence: TGTGCCAGCAGTGAATTGACAGGCCGCTCTGGAAACACCATATATTTT.

This chain uses TRBV28 with TRBJ2-3, with 10 bases matching TRBD2. In germline, CDR1 is MDHEN, CDR2 SYDVKM. The junction had 11 bases not matched to a gene; V was cut back by 3 bases and J by 2 bases. There are 18 residues in the CDR3. CDR3 sequence: CASSFPPLLAGSTDTQYF. The CDR3 nucleotides are TGTGCCAGCAGTTTTCCTCCCCTACTAGCGGGGTCCACAGATACGCAGTATTTT.

This chain joins TRBV28 and TRBJ2-7; 9 positions agree with TRBD2. CDR1 is MDHEN and CDR2 is SYDVKM in the germline V gene. The CDR3 extends over 15 amino acids. With 2 bases clipped from V and 5 bases from J, the junction kept 7 bases outside the gene matches. The CDR3 nucleotides are TGTGCCAGCAGTTTAGTGTCTAGCGGGAATAACGAGCAGTACTTC. This translates into CASSLVSSGNNEQYF.

The V and J genes are TRBV28 and TRBJ2-1; 10 bases are a match to TRBD1. This CDR3 is 15 amino acids long. After removal of 1 base from V and 7 bases from J, the junction contained 4 bases not matched to a gene. Germline V gene lookup returns CDR1 MDHEN and CDR2 SYDVKM. DNA of the CDR3: TGTGCCAGCAGTTTATCCGGGACAGGGGTAAATGAGCAGTTCTTC. It codes for CASSLSGTGVNEQFF.

V is TRBV4-1 and J is TRBJ2-7; D call uncertain. V was pared by 0 bases and J by 4 bases, with 10 bases between. CDR1 is MGHRA and CDR2 is YSYEKL in the germline V gene. The CDR3 consists of 14 residues. The DNA of the CDR3 is TGCGCCAGCAGCCAAGACCGGGTTTCTTACGAGCAGTACTTC. It translates to CASSQDRVSYEQYF.

In this sample, this clone turned up once. J is TRBJ2-7 and V is TRBV30; D may be TRBD1 (5 bases). Germline V lookup: CDR1 GTSNPN, CDR2 SVGIG (reference sequence). The CDR3 sequence is 12 residues long. V shed 6 bases and J shed 0 bases, with 9 bases lying between them. CDR3 amino acids: CACGGHSYEQYF. CDR3 DNA: TGTGCCTGCGGTGGACACTCCTACGAGCAGTACTTC.

The CDR3 nucleotides are TGTGCCAGCAGCTTAGCGCGGGGACTAGCAGATACGCAGTATTTT. It codes for CASSLARGLADTQYF. The rearrangement links TRBV7-2 to TRBJ2-3, with 8 bases matching TRBD2. The V segment lost 0 bases and the J segment 4 bases; nucleotides outside the gene matches: 3. The CDR3 runs to 15 residues. Germline CDR1 reads SGHTA; CDR2 reads FQGNSA.

This chain uses TRBV11-2 with TRBJ2-5; the match to TRBD1 covers 7 bases. CDR1 and CDR2 from the germline V gene are SGHAT and FQNNGV. The CDR3 runs to 14 residues. V dropped 5 bases and J dropped 2; count of bases not matched to a gene: 5. This CDR3 is CASSQGTAQETQYF. Written as DNA, the CDR3 is TGTGCCAGCAGCCAGGGGACAGCTCAAGAGACCCAGTACTTC.

This chain joins TRBV2 and TRBJ1-2; 8 nucleotides align to TRBD1. Germline CDR1 SNHLY, CDR2 FYNNEI. This CDR3 region has 13 residues. J gave up 4 bases and V 10 bases, and 8 bases lay outside the gene matches. In DNA, the CDR3 is TGTGCCACCTCGGGACAGGCCATCTATGGCTACACCTTC. Translating it yields CATSGQAIYGYTF.

This clone was observed once. This chain links TRBV5-1 with TRBJ2-1; possibly TRBD2 for D (5 bases). The germline CDR1 and CDR2 sequences are SGHRS and YFSETQ. V shed 0 bases and J shed 5 bases, with 12 bases lying between them. The CDR3 contains 15 residues. The CDR3 sequence: CASSLGLRLDNEQFF. Here the CDR3 DNA reads TGCGCCAGCAGCTTGGGACTAAGGCTGGACAATGAGCAGTTCTTC.

This clone was recorded only once. The chain couples TRBV11-2 to TRBJ1-3, with D unresolved. Per the germline V gene, CDR1 is SGHAT and CDR2 is FQNNGV. Between the trimmed V and J ends, which lost 5 bases and 6 bases, there was a span of 17 bases. This CDR3 spans 15 amino acids. The CDR3 DNA reads TGTGCCAGCAGCAGATTACAGATGCTGGAAAACACCATATATTTT. Its protein product is CASSRLQMLENTIYF.

This clone has only one observation. The V gene is TRBV2, the J gene TRBJ1-5, with a tentative D call TRBD1 (6 bases). The germline V and J ends were trimmed by 5 bases and 4 bases, with 12 bases remaining between them. Germline V CDR1 and CDR2: SNHLY, FYNNEI. The CDR3 covers 14 residues. The CDR3 DNA is TGTGCCAGCAGTCCGGACAGTCTGAATCAGCCCCAGCATTTT. Protein: CASSPDSLNQPQHF.

This clone was counted a few times. The chain links TRBV7-9 to TRBJ2-7, with TRBD1 identical over 10 bases. This CDR3 is 16 amino acids long. Per germline, CDR1 SEHNR and CDR2 FQNEAQ (reference sequence). V trimming: 0 bases; J trimming: 3 bases; junction bases outside the gene matches: 5. The CDR3 loop reads CASSLATGGFVYEQYF. In DNA, the CDR3 is TGTGCCAGCAGCTTAGCGACAGGGGGCTTCGTCTACGAGCAGTACTTC.

The chain joins TRBV19 to TRBJ2-5; 9 nucleotides agree with TRBD1. Trimming cost V 4 bases and J 4 bases; bases outside gene matches: 4. This CDR3 is 14 amino acids long. CDR1 LNHDA and CDR2 SQIVND come from the germline V gene (reference sequence). CDR3 bases: TGTGCCAGTAGTACGGACAGGGGACTAGAGACCCAGTACTTC. Translating gives CASSTDRGLETQYF.

CDR3 protein: CASSLEQYNSPLHF. For the CDR3, the DNA is TGTGCCAGCAGTTTGGAACAGTATAATTCACCCCTCCACTTT. V gene TRBV7-9 combines with J gene TRBJ1-6; D remains ambiguous. V lost 6 bases to trimming and J lost 4 bases, with 10 bases between them. CDR1 is SEHNR, CDR2 FQNEAQ, per germline (reference sequence). The CDR3 extends over 14 amino acids.

The gene calls are TRBV10-1 and TRBJ1-1; unclear D gene. V lost 5 bases, J lost 0 bases, and 7 bases lay in between. The CDR3 is 13 amino acids. Germline V gene data show CDR1 as WNHNN and CDR2 as SYGVQD (reference sequence). In DNA, the CDR3 is TGCGCCAGCAGTAGCCAATTGAACACTGAAGCTTTCTTT. It encodes CASSSQLNTEAFF.

The chain uses TRBV13 and TRBJ2-5, with 8 bases that match TRBD2. Germline CDR1 is PRHDT and CDR2 is FYEKMQ (reference sequence). V was pared by 5 bases and J by 5 bases, with 10 bases of the junction left unmatched. The CDR3 contains 15 residues. The CDR3 DNA is TGTGCCAGCAGCGCCAACGGGAGGGCCGGGGAGACCCAGTACTTC. Amino acid sequence: CASSANGRAGETQYF.

DNA of the CDR3: TGCAGCGTTGGCACAGGAATTGGCACTGAAGCTTTCTTT. Translation: CSVGTGIGTEAFF. The rearrangement uses TRBV29-1 and TRBJ1-1; a weak D match, TRBD1 (5 bases). Trimming cost V 4 bases and J 4 bases, with 13 bases left between them. The CDR3 has 13 amino acids. Looked up from germline, CDR1 is SQVTM and CDR2 is ANQGSEA.

V is TRBV28 and J is TRBJ1-3; TRBD1 matches 8 bases. CDR3 size: 20 residues. Looked up from germline, CDR1 is MDHEN and CDR2 is SYDVKM. The ends lost 6 bases at V and 4 bases at J; junction bases unmatched: 23. This CDR3 is CASSRLETQGAWLSGNTIYF. The CDR3 region has the DNA TGTGCCAGCAGCCGTTTGGAAACCCAGGGGGCGTGGTTAAGCGGAAACACCATATATTTT. The full variable domain, its missing parts supplied by reference TRBV28 and TRBJ1-3, is DVKVTQSSRYLVKRTGEKVFLECVQDMDHENMFWYRQDPGLGLRLIYFSYDVKMKEKGDIPEGYSVSREKKERFSLILESASTNQTSMYLCASSRLETQGAWLSGNTIYFGEGSWLTVV.

This chain links TRBV30 with TRBJ2-2; tentative D call: TRBD1 (6 bases). Germline-derived CDR1 and CDR2 are GTSNPN and SVGIG (reference sequence). The ends were cut back, 4 bases at V and 4 bases at J, with 16 bases in the middle. This CDR3 spans 15 amino acids. CDR3 protein: CAWTGAGGSTGELFF. The CDR3 DNA is TGTGCCTGGACAGGGGCGGGCGGCTCCACCGGGGAGCTGTTTTTT.

This rearrangement joins TRBV18 to TRBJ1-3, with a tentative D call TRBD1 (6 bases). The germline V gene encodes CDR1 KGHSH and CDR2 LQKENI. The CDR3 consists of 17 residues. V was clipped by 2 bases and J by 0 bases, with 14 bases between them. The CDR3 DNA follows: TGTGCCAGCTCACCAGGACCGGGACACAACTCTGGAAACACCATATATTTT. Protein product: CASSPGPGHNSGNTIYF. Complete variable domain (other parts from reference TRBV18 and TRBJ1-3): NAGVMQNPRHLVRRRGQEARLRCSPMKGHSHVYWYRQLPEEGLKFMVYLQKENIIDESGMPKERFSAEFPKEGPSILRIQQVVRGDSAAYFCASSPGPGHNSGNTIYFGEGSWLTVV.

This clone was observed a single time. Other DNA sequences in the sample encode the same CDR3. The chain employs TRBV4-1 and TRBJ1-5, with TRBD1 matching 9 bases. The CDR3 loop spans 14 amino acids. Trimming took 1 base from V and 6 from J; bases not matched to a gene: 1. From germline, CDR1 is MGHRA and CDR2 YSYEKL. This chain's CDR3 is CASSQGQGGQPQHF. The CDR3, as DNA: TGCGCCAGCAGCCAAGGACAGGGGGGTCAGCCCCAGCATTTT.

In DNA form, the CDR3 reads TGCGCCAGCAGCGGACCCCGGACAGGGCGCGACAATGAGCAGTTCTTC. Protein product: CASSGPRTGRDNEQFF. The V call is TRBV4-1, the J call TRBJ2-1; 8 bases align to TRBD1. The CDR3 sequence is 16 residues long. The germline CDR1 and CDR2 sequences are MGHRA and YSYEKL. V lost 5 bases and J lost 5; bases outside the gene matches: 11.